This is a list of T cell receptor beta chains from one sample in a study of cytomegalovirus exposure and HLA in healthy donors. TCRdb's copy holds only in-frame clones and misses some; the assay was immunoSEQ multiplex PCR. This table has about 97,000 clones, roughly 10% appearing once. Sequenced: PBMCs. The receptors come from a man aged 50-59 years in good health and CMV-seropositive. Each CDR3 is given with its conserved first and last residue. D genes are given only for firm matches. Only part of the rows carry a size: once, few, many, or a class if the clone is expanded.

TRBV6-4	NA	TRBJ2-5	few	TGTGCCAGCAGTGAGCAGGGAAGTAGCGAGACCCAGTACTTC	CASSEQGSSETQYF
TRBV7-2	NA	TRBJ2-5	NA	TGTGCCAGCACAGAATGGGCGGGTCAAGAGACCCAGTACTTC	CASTEWAGQETQYF
TRBV6-5	NA	TRBJ1-1	NA	TGTGCCATCAGGCGACAGGTAGGGAGGGACACTGAAGCTTTCTTT	CAIRRQVGRDTEAFF
TRBV11-3	NA	TRBJ2-3	NA	TGTGCCAGCAGCTTAGAATCCGGTAGCACAGATACGCAGTATTTT	CASSLESGSTDTQYF
TRBV28	NA	TRBJ2-5	NA	TGTGCCAGCAGTCTCACAGATTCCGGGGCCCAGTACTTC	CASSLTDSGAQYF
TRBV2	NA	TRBJ1-4	NA	TGTGCCAGCACCCCGCGGGGGGGCACTAATGAAAAACTGTTTTTT	CASTPRGGTNEKLFF
TRBV20-1	NA	TRBJ1-1	NA	TGCAGTGCTAGTGCGGGGTATGAAGCTTTCTTT	CSASAGYEAFF
TRBV4-2	TRBD2	TRBJ2-5	few	TGTGCCAGCAGCCAAGAGGCTAGCGGGAGGGTCCAAGAGACCCAGTACTTC	CASSQEASGRVQETQYF
TRBV28	NA	TRBJ1-5	few	TGTGCCAGCAGTTTTGGAGGGGACGGAAATCAGCCCCAGCATTTT	CASSFGGDGNQPQHF
TRBV4-1	TRBD2	TRBJ2-1	NA	TGCGCCAGCAGCCAAGGAGGCGGGAGCACCTACAATGAGCAGTTCTTC	CASSQGGGSTYNEQFF
TRBV5-1	NA	TRBJ2-2	NA	TGCGCCAGCAGCGCCCGGGACACTTTCGCGAACACCGGGGAGCTGTTTTTT	CASSARDTFANTGELFF
TRBV6-5	NA	TRBJ1-4	NA	TGTGCCAGCAGCCCAGGACAAAGGCGTAATGAAAAACTGTTTTTT	CASSPGQRRNEKLFF
TRBV6-4	TRBD2	TRBJ2-2	NA	TGTGCCAGCAGTCCAAGCGGGAGTGTTCACGGGGAGCTGTTTTTT	CASSPSGSVHGELFF
TRBV30	TRBD1	TRBJ2-1	NA	TGTGCCTGGAGTTGGGACAGGGGCTACAATGAGCAGTTCTTC	CAWSWDRGYNEQFF
TRBV5-6	NA	TRBJ2-7	few	TGTGCCAGCAGCCTGGGCAGCGGAGGGGCCTACGAGCAGTACTTC	CASSLGSGGAYEQYF
TRBV19	NA	TRBJ2-1	few	TGTGCCAGTAGCAACCAGGGATACAATGAGCAGTTCTTC	CASSNQGYNEQFF
TRBV7-2	TRBD1	TRBJ1-5	NA	TGTGCCAGCAGCTATTCTTCCGGGACAGGGGGGGGCCAGCCCCAGCATTTT	CASSYSSGTGGGQPQHF
TRBV6-1	NA	TRBJ2-7	NA	TGTGCCAGCGTGAGTCGGACAGCCGGCGGAGAGCAGTACTTC	CASVSRTAGGEQYF
TRBV2	NA	TRBJ1-3	few	TGTGCCAGCAGTGAATCTATCTCTGGAAACACCATATATTTT	CASSESISGNTIYF
TRBV5-1	NA	TRBJ2-5	NA	TGCGCCAGCACCGAAAGCGCCTTGGTGGGTAGGGGGTCCCAAGAGACCCAGTACTTC	CASTESALVGRGSQETQYF
TRBV10-1	TRBD2	TRBJ2-1	NA	TGCGCCAGCAGTGAGAATAGCGGGAGTGGTGAGCAGTTCTTC	CASSENSGSGEQFF
TRBV6-1	NA	TRBJ1-6	NA	TGTGCCAGCAGTGAAGGGGCGGGAGGCTATAATTCACCCCTCCACTTT	CASSEGAGGYNSPLHF
TRBV29-1	TRBD2	TRBJ2-7	few	TGCAGCGTTGAGAGCGGGAGTCGCGAGCAGTACTTC	CSVESGSREQYF
TRBV5-6	TRBD1	TRBJ1-1	few	TGTGCCAGCAGCTCGGCCCTGACAGGGCCTAACACTGAAGCTTTCTTT	CASSSALTGPNTEAFF
TRBV6-1	TRBD2	TRBJ2-3	NA	TGTGCCAGCAGTGAAATTTTGGGGGAGGGTACCACAGATACGCAGTATTTT	CASSEILGEGTTDTQYF
TRBV29-1	TRBD1	TRBJ1-5	few	TGCAGCGTTACAGGGGTAGGTAGGGATCAGCCCCAGCATTTT	CSVTGVGRDQPQHF
TRBV6-1	TRBD1	TRBJ1-1	few	TGTGCCAGCAGTGCCCGGGACAGGTGGAGCACTGAAGCTTTCTTT	CASSARDRWSTEAFF
TRBV15	TRBD2	TRBJ2-3	NA	TGTGCCACCAGCGGGGGCGGGAGGGCCGGAGATACGCAGTATTTT	CATSGGGRAGDTQYF
TRBV9	NA	TRBJ1-4	NA	TGTGCCAGCAGCGTAGGGTCAGGAGGCAATGAAAAACTGTTTTTT	CASSVGSGGNEKLFF
TRBV5-6	NA	TRBJ2-2	NA	TGTGCCAGCAGCTTTCGGTCCGGAGTCACCACCGGGGAGCTGTTTTTT	CASSFRSGVTTGELFF
TRBV10-3	NA	TRBJ2-7	few	TGTGCCATCAGTGAGTCCCTAGTCCCCTACGAGCAGTACTTC	CAISESLVPYEQYF
TRBV30	TRBD2	TRBJ2-7	NA	TGTGCCTGGAGTGTACAAACTAGCGGGAGCTACGAGCAGTACTTC	CAWSVQTSGSYEQYF
TRBV28	NA	TRBJ1-5	NA	TGTGCCAGCAGTGGGGGGGCGCGCAATCAGCCCCAGCATTTT	CASSGGARNQPQHF
TRBV25-1	NA	TRBJ2-7	few	TGTGCCAGCAGTGGGAGACAGGCCCCCTTTTCCGAGCAGTACTTC	CASSGRQAPFSEQYF
TRBV29-1	TRBD1	TRBJ1-2	NA	TGCAGCGTGAACAGGGGGGACTATGGCTACACCTTC	CSVNRGDYGYTF
TRBV6-5	NA	TRBJ2-3	NA	TGTGCCAGCAGTTACACAGGGTTTGCAGATACGCAGTATTTT	CASSYTGFADTQYF
TRBV7-9	NA	TRBJ1-4	NA	TGTGCCAGCAGCTTAGGACAGGCAACTAATGAAAAACTGTTTTTT	CASSLGQATNEKLFF
TRBV5-4	TRBD2	TRBJ2-7	few	TGTGCCAGCACCATCGATGTTAGCGGGATATACGAGCAGTACTTC	CASTIDVSGIYEQYF
TRBV5-1	NA	TRBJ2-7	NA	TGCGCCAGCAGCTTGGCCCAGACAGGAAACTACGAGCAGTACTTC	CASSLAQTGNYEQYF
TRBV7-8	TRBD1	TRBJ2-2	few	TGTGCCAGCAGCTCCGGACAGGGGTCCTTGACCGGGGAGCTGTTTTTT	CASSSGQGSLTGELFF
TRBV28	NA	TRBJ2-7	NA	TGTGCCAGCAGTTTAGTAGCCTACGAGCAGTACTTC	CASSLVAYEQYF
TRBV30	NA	TRBJ1-1	NA	TGTGCCTGGAGTGCGCGGGGGGGCTTCACTGAAGCTTTCTTT	CAWSARGGFTEAFF
TRBV6-6	NA	TRBJ1-1	NA	TGTGCCAGCAACGCTGAGAGGAACACTGAAGCTTTCTTT	CASNAERNTEAFF
TRBV19	TRBD2	TRBJ2-1	NA	TGTGCCAGTACGCTCGTAGCGGGAGGTAAGAGAAATGAGCAGTTCTTC	CASTLVAGGKRNEQFF
TRBV7-2	TRBD1	TRBJ2-7	few	TGTGCCAGCAGCATAGACAGGGGCTACGAGCAGTACTTC	CASSIDRGYEQYF
TRBV5-4	TRBD2	TRBJ2-1	few	TGTGCCAGCAGCAGGAAGTGGGAGGGTGGAGATGAGCAGTTCTTC	CASSRKWEGGDEQFF